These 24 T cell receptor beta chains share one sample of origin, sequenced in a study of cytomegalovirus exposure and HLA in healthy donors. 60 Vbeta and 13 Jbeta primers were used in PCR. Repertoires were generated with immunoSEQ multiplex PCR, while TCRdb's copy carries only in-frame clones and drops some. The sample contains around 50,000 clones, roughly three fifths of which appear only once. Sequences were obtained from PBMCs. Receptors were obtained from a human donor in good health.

This chain's CDR3 is CSVDSGEKNEQFF. For the CDR3, the DNA is TGCAGCGTCGACTCCGGAGAAAAGAATGAGCAGTTCTTC. The chain recombines TRBV29-1 with TRBJ2-1; D gene unclear. In germline, CDR1 is SQVTM, CDR2 ANQGSEA. This CDR3 is 13 amino acids long. The V gene lost 6 bases and the J gene lost 7 bases, with 16 bases spanning the gap.

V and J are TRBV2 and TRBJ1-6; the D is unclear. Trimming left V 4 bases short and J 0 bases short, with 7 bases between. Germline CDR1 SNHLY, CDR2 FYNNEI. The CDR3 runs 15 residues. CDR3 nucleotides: TGTGCCAGCAGTGGAGGCAGCTCCTATAATTCACCCCTCCACTTT. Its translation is CASSGGSSYNSPLHF.

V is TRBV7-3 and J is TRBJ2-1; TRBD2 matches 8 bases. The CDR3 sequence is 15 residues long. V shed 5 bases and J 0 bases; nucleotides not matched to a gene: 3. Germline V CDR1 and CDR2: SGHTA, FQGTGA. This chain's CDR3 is CASSGGLASYNEQFF. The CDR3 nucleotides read TGTGCCAGCAGCGGTGGACTAGCCTCCTACAATGAGCAGTTCTTC. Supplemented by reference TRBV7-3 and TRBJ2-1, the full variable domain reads GAGVSQTPSNKVTEKGKYVELRCDPISGHTALYWYRQSLGQGPEFLIYFQGTGAADDSGLPNDRFFAVRPEGSVSTLKIQRTERGDSAVYLCASSGGLASYNEQFFGPGTRLTVL.

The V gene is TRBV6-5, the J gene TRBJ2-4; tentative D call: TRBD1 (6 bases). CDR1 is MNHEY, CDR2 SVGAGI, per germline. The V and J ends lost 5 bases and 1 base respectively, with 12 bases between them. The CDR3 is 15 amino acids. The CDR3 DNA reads TGTGCCAGCAGTGCCCCCGGACAGGCCAAAAACATTCAGTACTTC. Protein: CASSAPGQAKNIQYF.

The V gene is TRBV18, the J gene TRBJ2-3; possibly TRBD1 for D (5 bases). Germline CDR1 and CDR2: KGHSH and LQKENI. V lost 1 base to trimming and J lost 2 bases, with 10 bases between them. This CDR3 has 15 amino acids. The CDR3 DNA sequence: TGTGCCAGCTCACCACAAACAGGAGCCACAGATACGCAGTATTTT. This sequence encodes CASSPQTGATDTQYF.

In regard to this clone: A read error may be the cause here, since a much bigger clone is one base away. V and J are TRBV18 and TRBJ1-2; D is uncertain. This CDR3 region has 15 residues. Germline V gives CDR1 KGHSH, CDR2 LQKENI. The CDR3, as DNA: TGTGCCAGCTCACCCCGGTTAGCGGGTAACTATGGCTACCCCTTC. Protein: CASSPRLAGNYGYPF.

CDR3 residues: CASRLQGDTEAFF. In DNA, the CDR3 is TGTGCCAGTAGGTTACAGGGAGACACTGAAGCTTTCTTT. The rearrangement uses TRBV19 and TRBJ1-1; tentative D call: TRBD1 (6 bases). The CDR3 contains 13 residues. Germline lookup yields CDR1 LNHDA and CDR2 SQIVND (reference sequence). Deletions cut 6 bases from V and 3 bases from J, with 11 bases between. The full variable domain, in which reference TRBV19 and TRBJ1-1 provide the parts outside the CDR3, is DGGITQSPKYLFRKEGQNVTLSCEQNLNHDAMYWYRQDPGQGLRLIYYSQIVNDFQKGDIAEGYSVSREKKESFPLTVTSAQKNPTAFYLCASRLQGDTEAFFGQGTRLTVV.

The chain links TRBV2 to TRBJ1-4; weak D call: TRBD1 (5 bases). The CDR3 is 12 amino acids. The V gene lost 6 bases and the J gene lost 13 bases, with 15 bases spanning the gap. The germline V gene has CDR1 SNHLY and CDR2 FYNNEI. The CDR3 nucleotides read TGTGCCAGCAGGGCCCAAGCGGGGGGACTGTTTTTT. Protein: CASRAQAGGLFF.

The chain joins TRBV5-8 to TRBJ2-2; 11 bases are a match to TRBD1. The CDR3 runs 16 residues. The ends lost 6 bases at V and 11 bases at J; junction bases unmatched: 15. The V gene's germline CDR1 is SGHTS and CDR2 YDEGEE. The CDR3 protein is CASNYRDRGTPVELFF. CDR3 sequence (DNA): TGTGCCAGCAACTATCGGGACAGGGGGACACCGGTCGAGCTGTTTTTT.

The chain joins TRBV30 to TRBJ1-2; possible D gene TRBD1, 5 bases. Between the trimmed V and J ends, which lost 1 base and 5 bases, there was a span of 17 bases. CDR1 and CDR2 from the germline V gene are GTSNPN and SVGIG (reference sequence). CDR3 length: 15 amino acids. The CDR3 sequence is CAWSGSGLSPYGYTF. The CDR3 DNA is TGTGCCTGGAGTGGTTCGGGACTCTCTCCTTATGGCTACACCTTC.

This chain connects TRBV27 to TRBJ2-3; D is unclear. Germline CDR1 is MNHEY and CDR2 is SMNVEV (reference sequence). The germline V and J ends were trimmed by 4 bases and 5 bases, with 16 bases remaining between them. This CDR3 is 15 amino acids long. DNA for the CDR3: TGTGCCAGCAGTTATAGCAGAAATGGCGAAGATACGCAGTATTTT. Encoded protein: CASSYSRNGEDTQYF.

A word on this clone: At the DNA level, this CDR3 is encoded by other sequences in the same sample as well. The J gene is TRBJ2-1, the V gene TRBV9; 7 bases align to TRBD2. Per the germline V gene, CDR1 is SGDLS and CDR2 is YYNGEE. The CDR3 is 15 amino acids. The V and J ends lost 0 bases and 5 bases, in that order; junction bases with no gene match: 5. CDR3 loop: CASSVVPSGDNEQFF. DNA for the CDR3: TGTGCCAGCAGCGTAGTTCCTAGCGGAGACAATGAGCAGTTCTTC.

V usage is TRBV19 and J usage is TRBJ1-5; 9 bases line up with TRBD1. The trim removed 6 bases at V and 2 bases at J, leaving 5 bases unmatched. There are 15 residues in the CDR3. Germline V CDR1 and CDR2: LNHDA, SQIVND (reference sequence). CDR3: CASSGDRGGNQPQHF. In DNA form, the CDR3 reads TGTGCCAGTAGCGGCGACAGGGGGGGCAATCAGCCCCAGCATTTT.

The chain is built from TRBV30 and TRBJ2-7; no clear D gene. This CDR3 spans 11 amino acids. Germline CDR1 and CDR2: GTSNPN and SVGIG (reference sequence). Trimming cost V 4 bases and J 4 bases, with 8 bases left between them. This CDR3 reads CAWTTNYEQYF. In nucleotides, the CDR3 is TGTGCCTGGACAACAAATTACGAGCAGTACTTC. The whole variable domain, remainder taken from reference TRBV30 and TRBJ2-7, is SQTIHQWPATLVQPVGSPLSLECTVEGTSNPNLYWYRQAAGRGLQLLFYSVGIGQISSEVPQNLSASRPQDRQFILSSKKLLLSDSGFYLCAWTTNYEQYFGPGTRLTVT.

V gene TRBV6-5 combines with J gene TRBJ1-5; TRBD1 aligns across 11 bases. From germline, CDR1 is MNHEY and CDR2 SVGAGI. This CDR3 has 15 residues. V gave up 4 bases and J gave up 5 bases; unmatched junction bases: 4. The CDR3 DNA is TGTGCCAGCAGTTCGGACAGGGGGCACTATCAGCCCCAGCATTTT. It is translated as CASSSDRGHYQPQHF.

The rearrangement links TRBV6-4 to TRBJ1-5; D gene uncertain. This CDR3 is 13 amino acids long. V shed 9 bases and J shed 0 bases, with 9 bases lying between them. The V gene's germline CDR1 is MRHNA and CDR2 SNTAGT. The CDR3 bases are TGTGCCAGACAGAGATATAGCAATCAGCCCCAGCATTTT. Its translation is CARQRYSNQPQHF.

This CDR3 reads CASSLQMSTEAFF. CDR3 DNA: TGTGCCAGCAGCTTACAAATGAGCACTGAAGCTTTCTTT. The chain recombines TRBV7-9 with TRBJ1-1; no clear D. Germline V gives CDR1 SEHNR, CDR2 FQNEAQ (reference sequence). This CDR3 contains 13 residues. V was cut by 2 bases and J by 4 bases, with 8 bases left in between.

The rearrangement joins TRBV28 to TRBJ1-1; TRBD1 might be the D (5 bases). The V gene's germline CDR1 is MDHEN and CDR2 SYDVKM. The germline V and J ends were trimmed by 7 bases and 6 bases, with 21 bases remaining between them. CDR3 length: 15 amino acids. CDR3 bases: TGTGCCAGCACCGCTGGGGCGAGCTCATTACCTGAAGCTTTCTTT. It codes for CASTAGASSLPEAFF.

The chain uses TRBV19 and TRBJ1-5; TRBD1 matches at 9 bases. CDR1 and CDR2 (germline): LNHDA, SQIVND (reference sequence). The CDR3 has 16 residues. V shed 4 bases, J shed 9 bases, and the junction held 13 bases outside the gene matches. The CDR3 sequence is CASSTGRQGVYWPQHF. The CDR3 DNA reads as TGTGCCAGTAGTACGGGGAGACAGGGGGTGTATTGGCCCCAGCATTTT.

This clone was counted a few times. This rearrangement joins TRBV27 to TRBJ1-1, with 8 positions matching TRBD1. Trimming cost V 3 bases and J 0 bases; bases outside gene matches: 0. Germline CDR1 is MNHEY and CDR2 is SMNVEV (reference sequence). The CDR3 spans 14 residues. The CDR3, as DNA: TGTGCCAGCAGTTTGGGACAGGTGAACACTGAAGCTTTCTTT. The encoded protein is CASSLGQVNTEAFF.

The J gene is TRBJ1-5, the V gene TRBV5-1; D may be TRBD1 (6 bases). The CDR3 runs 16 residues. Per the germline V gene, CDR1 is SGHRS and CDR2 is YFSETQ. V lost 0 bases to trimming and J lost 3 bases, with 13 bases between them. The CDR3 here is CASSLAGGANNQPQHF. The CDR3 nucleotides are TGCGCCAGCAGCTTGGCCGGGGGGGCGAACAATCAGCCCCAGCATTTT.

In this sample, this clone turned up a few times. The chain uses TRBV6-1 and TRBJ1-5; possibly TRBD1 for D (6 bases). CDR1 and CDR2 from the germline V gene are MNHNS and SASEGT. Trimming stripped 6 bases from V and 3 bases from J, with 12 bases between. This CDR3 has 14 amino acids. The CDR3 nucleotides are TGTGCCAGCAGCAAAAACAGGGCCAATCAGCCCCAGCATTTT. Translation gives CASSKNRANQPQHF.

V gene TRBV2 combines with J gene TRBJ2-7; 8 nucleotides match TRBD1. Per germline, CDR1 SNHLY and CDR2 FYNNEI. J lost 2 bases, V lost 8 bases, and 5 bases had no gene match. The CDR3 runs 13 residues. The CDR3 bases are TGTGCCAGCTTGGACAGGGATACCTACGAGCAGTACTTC. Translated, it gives CASLDRDTYEQYF. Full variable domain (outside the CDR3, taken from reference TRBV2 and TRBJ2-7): EPEVTQTPSHQVTQMGQEVILRCVPISNHLYFYWYRQILGQKVEFLVSFYNNEISEKSEIFDDQFSVERPDGSNFTLKIRSTKLEDSAMYFCASLDRDTYEQYFGPGTRLTVT.

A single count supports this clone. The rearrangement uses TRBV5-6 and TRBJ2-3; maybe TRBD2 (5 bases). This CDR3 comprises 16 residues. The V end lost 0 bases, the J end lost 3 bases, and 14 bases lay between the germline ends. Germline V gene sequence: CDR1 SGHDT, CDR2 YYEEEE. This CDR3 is CASSLDRGSGTDTQYF. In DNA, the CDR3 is TGTGCCAGCAGCTTGGATCGGGGATCTGGGACAGATACGCAGTATTTT.